What follows are 5 T cell receptor beta chains derived from one specimen sequenced in a study of metastatic and nonmetastatic thyroid tumors (dated by TCRdb to the early 2020s). Receptor libraries were prepared by PCR. TCRdb shows the sequencer as Illumina HiSeq 4000. Using fastp trimming at Q25 and MiXCR clonotype assembly, TCRdb reanalyzed the public sequencing data and kept in-frame beta chains. The sample profile shows under 20,000 clones; about a quarter of them were found once. Jointly, the top ten make up 3% to 4% of the sample. No treatment had been received by any patient before thyroid surgery. Sequenced input: blood. The receptors derive from a male donor with papillary thyroid cancer or a benign thyroid nodule (not recorded which). Some clones in this sample may be carry-over from other donors' samples.

This clone came up a few times. The chain employs TRBV6-1 and TRBJ2-3; 14 nucleotides align to TRBD2. Germline assignment: CDR1 MNHNS and CDR2 SASEGT. Losses at the gene ends were 6 bases for V and 2 bases for J; bases not matched to a gene: 4. The CDR3 totals 16 residues. The CDR3 DNA follows: TGTGCCAGCAGCCTGGGACTAGCGGGGGACACAGATACGCAGTATTTT. This codes for CASSLGLAGDTDTQYF.

This clone was seen repeatedly, ten times or more. The germline gene is not matched at one end of the junction; a read error may be the cause. The sample contains more than one DNA sequence encoding this CDR3. The V gene is TRBV5-6, the J gene TRBJ1-5, with a tentative D call TRBD1 (6 bases). CDR1 and CDR2 (germline): SGHDT, YYEEEE. The CDR3 consists of 13 residues. DNA of the CDR3: TGTGCTAGCAGGAAACAGGGAGGTCAGCCCCAGCATTTT. Residues: CASRKQGGQPQHF.

The chain couples TRBV30 to TRBJ2-6; 8 nucleotides align to TRBD1. V lost 2 bases and J lost 0; bases outside the gene matches: 0. Germline-derived CDR1 and CDR2 are GTSNPN and SVGIG (reference sequence). The CDR3 has 15 residues. DNA for the CDR3: TGTGCCTGGAGTACAGGGGGCTCTGGGGCCAACGTCCTGACTTTC. It translates to CAWSTGGSGANVLTF.

In its sample, this clone was seen many times. The V gene is TRBV5-6, the J gene TRBJ2-6; D remains unclear. The germline CDR1 and CDR2 sequences are SGHDT and YYEEEE. The CDR3 is 15 residues long. V lost 3 bases, J lost 3 bases, and 10 bases lay in between. CDR3 nucleotides: TGTGCCAGCAGCTGGAGCCAGTATGGGGCCAACGTCCTGACTTTC. This translates into CASSWSQYGANVLTF.

This sequence joins TRBV19 and TRBJ1-2; 9 bases map to TRBD1. Looked up from germline, CDR1 is LNHDA and CDR2 is SQIVND (reference sequence). V lost 4 bases, J lost 6 bases, and 9 bases stayed unmatched. The CDR3 spans 15 residues. The CDR3 DNA reads as TGTGCCAGTAGTAGCAGTCCCGGGACAGGGAATGGCTACACCTTC. This translates into CASSSSPGTGNGYTF.